This TCR beta chain was identified in a study of T cells in Graves' hyperthyroidism and ophthalmopathy. Regarding the study as a whole: Within blood appeared most thyroid clonotypes that had expanded above 0.001.

In regard to this clonotype: Its antigen remains unidentified.

Germline V lookup: CDR1 LNHDA, CDR2 SQIVND (reference sequence). Between the trimmed V and J ends, which lost 3 bases and 1 base, there was a span of 10 bases. The CDR3 runs 15 residues. RNA transcripts gave rise to amplified TCR beta CDR3 regions. A set of HTBI primers served as the primers for a first-round RT-PCR of the TCR CDR3. TCRdb redid the calling of the multiplex PCR reads with MiXCR, one entry per CDR3 protein. The sample records hundreds of thousands of distinct CDR3 sequences, around 20% being singletons. Sequenced sample: blood. This receptor was identified in a woman aged 50 to 60 with Graves' hyperthyroidism that later progressed to Graves' ophthalmopathy. The chain carries TRBV19 and TRBJ1-5, with D uncertain. Here the CDR3 DNA reads TGTGCCAGTAGTATTTTGAGTTTCAGCAATCAGCCCCAGCATTTT. It encodes CASSILSFSNQPQHF. The full variable domain, with the rest looked up from reference TRBV19 and TRBJ1-5, is DGGITQSPKYLFRKEGQNVTLSCEQNLNHDAMYWYRQDPGQGLRLIYYSQIVNDFQKGDIAEGYSVSREKKESFPLTVTSAQKNPTAFYLCASSILSFSNQPQHFGDGTRLSIL.